These 18 T cell receptor beta chains were all obtained from the same sample, sequenced in a study of cytomegalovirus exposure and HLA in healthy donors. 60 Vbeta and 13 Jbeta primers were used in PCR. TCRdb keeps only in-frame clones here, not all; method: immunoSEQ multiplex PCR. This sample has 180,000 or so clones; over 75% occur once, and the top ten carry around 15%. The specimen was PBMCs. These TCRs come from a man between 45 and 60 years old in good health and CMV-seropositive.

V is TRBV9 and J is TRBJ2-3, with D hard to call. The V gene's germline CDR1 is SGDLS and CDR2 YYNGEE. The CDR3 is 14 amino acids. V shed 0 bases and J shed 1 base, with 6 bases lying between them. The CDR3 sequence is CASSVVFGTDTQYF. DNA for the CDR3: TGTGCCAGCAGCGTAGTATTCGGCACAGATACGCAGTATTTT.

The CDR3 reads CASSDPAGQGLNTEAFF. The CDR3 bases are TGTGCCAGCAGTGACCCGGCGGGACAGGGTTTAAATACTGAAGCTTTCTTT. This chain connects TRBV6-4 to TRBJ1-1; 9 bases fit TRBD1. The CDR3 covers 17 residues. V lost 2 bases and J lost 5; bases outside the gene matches: 12. Germline V CDR1 and CDR2: MRHNA, SNTAGT.

The chain carries TRBV9 and TRBJ2-5; D may be TRBD1 (8 bases). The V gene's germline CDR1 is SGDLS and CDR2 YYNGEE. V lost 7 bases and J 5 bases, leaving 18 bases between the germline ends. CDR3 length: 14 residues. The CDR3 loop reads CASGRLQGGETQYF. The CDR3 DNA is TGTGCCAGCGGACGATTACAGGGGGGGGAGACCCAGTACTTC.

The J gene is TRBJ1-4, the V gene TRBV6-5, with 10 bases matching TRBD1. Germline V lookup: CDR1 MNHEY, CDR2 SVGAGI. The CDR3 has 15 amino acids. J gave up 8 bases and V 5 bases, and 8 bases lay outside the gene matches. The CDR3, as DNA: TGTGCCAGCAGTCCCTCCGGGACAGGGGCCGAAAAACTGTTTTTT. Its protein is CASSPSGTGAEKLFF.

The J gene is TRBJ2-3, the V gene TRBV5-1; 10 bases line up with TRBD1. This CDR3 contains 16 residues. The ends lost 4 bases at V and 5 bases at J; junction bases unmatched: 10. Germline CDR1 reads SGHRS; CDR2 reads YFSETQ. The CDR3 DNA follows: TGCGCCAGCAGCCGAGGGACAGGGGCCGCGGGAGATACGCAGTATTTT. Protein sequence: CASSRGTGAAGDTQYF.

This clone showed up just a few times. The genes are TRBV27 and TRBJ1-1; D may be TRBD1 (6 bases). Germline values: CDR1 MNHEY, CDR2 SMNVEV (reference sequence). Trimming removed 5 bases at V and 1 base at J, with 11 bases between. CDR3 length: 14 residues. The CDR3 coding sequence is TGTGCCAGCAGTAAGCAGACAGGGAACACTGAAGCTTTCTTT. Translation gives CASSKQTGNTEAFF.

The chain is built from TRBV7-9 and TRBJ2-7; TRBD2 aligns across 9 bases. V dropped 3 bases and J dropped 6; count of bases not matched to a gene: 6. CDR3 length: 14 amino acids. The germline gives CDR1 SEHNR, CDR2 FQNEAQ (reference sequence). CDR3 sequence reads: CASSFWTSESEQYF. As DNA, the CDR3 is TGTGCCAGCAGCTTTTGGACTAGCGAAAGCGAGCAGTACTTC.

In its sample, this clone was seen once. The rearrangement joins TRBV27 to TRBJ2-6, with unresolved D. CDR1 is MNHEY, CDR2 SMNVEV, per germline (reference sequence). Trimming left V 3 bases short and J 0 bases short, with 12 bases between. This CDR3 contains 17 residues. In DNA, the CDR3 is TGTGCCAGCAGTTTCGGCAGGTATAACTCTGGGGCCAACGTCCTGACTTTC. Amino acid sequence: CASSFGRYNSGANVLTF.

This clone appeared a single time. The V gene is TRBV5-6, the J gene TRBJ2-1; 7 nucleotides match TRBD1. The CDR3 is made up of 15 amino acids. Losses at the gene ends were 4 bases for V and 4 bases for J; bases not matched to a gene: 8. Germline V gene data show CDR1 as SGHDT and CDR2 as YYEEEE. DNA for the CDR3: TGTGCCAGCAGCCCCTGGGACAGATATTACAATGAGCAGTTCTTC. It specifies CASSPWDRYYNEQFF.

The chain combines TRBV5-8 with TRBJ2-1; 7 nucleotides match TRBD2. V lost 3 bases and J lost 5; bases outside the gene matches: 8. CDR3 size: 15 residues. Germline loops: CDR1 SGHTS, CDR2 YDEGEE. The CDR3 loop reads CASSWRGFRNNEQFF. In DNA form, the CDR3 reads TGTGCCAGCAGCTGGCGGGGGTTTCGAAACAATGAGCAGTTCTTC.

J is TRBJ2-5 and V is TRBV9; possibly TRBD2 for D (6 bases). Trimming shortened V by 0 bases and J by 4 bases, and 16 bases separated the two germline ends. CDR1 is SGDLS and CDR2 is YYNGEE in the germline V gene. This CDR3 has 16 amino acids. Written as DNA, the CDR3 is TGTGCCAGCAGCGTAGGAATTTCGGTGCGGGGAGAGACCCAGTACTTC. This translates into CASSVGISVRGETQYF.

V gene TRBV6-5 combines with J gene TRBJ1-4, with TRBD1 identical over 9 bases. This CDR3 is 15 amino acids long. Losses at the gene ends were 5 bases for V and 3 bases for J; bases not matched to a gene: 4. Germline CDR1 reads MNHEY; CDR2 reads SVGAGI. The CDR3 reads CASSRDRGSNEKLFF. The CDR3, as DNA: TGTGCCAGCAGTCGCGACAGGGGGTCTAATGAAAAACTGTTTTTT.

The rearrangement joins TRBV18 to TRBJ1-6; the match to TRBD1 covers 7 bases. This CDR3 region has 16 residues. The V gene end was trimmed by 6 bases and the J gene end by 8 bases; junction bases not matched to a gene: 13. CDR1 is KGHSH, CDR2 LQKENI, per germline. The CDR3: CASSEGDRDRHSPLHF. The CDR3 coding sequence is TGTGCCAGCTCGGAGGGCGACCGGGACAGACATTCACCCCTCCACTTT.

The chain links TRBV5-6 to TRBJ1-2; 8 nucleotides line up with TRBD1. In germline, CDR1 is SGHDT, CDR2 YYEEEE. The CDR3 has 14 amino acids. The ends lost 3 bases at V and 3 bases at J; junction bases unmatched: 4. The CDR3 DNA sequence: TGTGCCAGCAGCTCGGACAGGGCTCACTATGGCTACACCTTC. This sequence encodes CASSSDRAHYGYTF. The full variable domain, with the rest looked up from reference TRBV5-6 and TRBJ1-2, is DAGVTQSPTHLIKTRGQQVTLRCSPKSGHDTVSWYQQALGQGPQFIFQYYEEEERQRGNFPDRFSGHQFPNYSSELNVNALLLGDSALYLCASSSDRAHYGYTFGSGTRLTVV.

The gene calls are TRBV7-2 and TRBJ1-1; possible D gene TRBD1, 5 bases. Deletions cut 3 bases from V and 6 bases from J, with 14 bases between. From germline, CDR1 is SGHTA and CDR2 FQGNSA. The CDR3 loop spans 14 amino acids. The CDR3 bases are TGTGCCAGCAGCTTTCTCTCGCCGGGGGCTGAAGCTTTCTTT. Translated: CASSFLSPGAEAFF.

The sample holds one count of this clone. The chain employs TRBV28 and TRBJ1-2; 8 bases agree with TRBD1. The CDR3 runs 15 residues. V shed 4 bases, J shed 0 bases, and the junction held 4 bases outside the gene matches. Germline-derived CDR1 and CDR2 are MDHEN and SYDVKM. CDR3 amino acids: CASSSGGSSNYGYTF. The CDR3 DNA sequence: TGTGCCAGCAGTTCAGGGGGCTCATCTAACTATGGCTACACCTTC.

This rearrangement joins TRBV9 to TRBJ1-2, with 9 bases identical to TRBD1. Germline CDR1 is SGDLS and CDR2 is YYNGEE. There are 14 residues in the CDR3. The V and J ends lost 3 bases and 4 bases, in that order; junction bases with no gene match: 4. CDR3 nucleotides: TGTGCCAGCAGCGATACGGACAGGGGCTATGGCTACACCTTC. This encodes CASSDTDRGYGYTF.

A note on this clone: At the DNA level, this CDR3 is encoded by other sequences in the same sample as well. The chain joins TRBV15 to TRBJ2-4; 7 bases align to TRBD2. From germline, CDR1 is LNHNV and CDR2 YYDKDF (reference sequence). The junction had 5 bases not matched to a gene; V was cut back by 0 bases and J by 6 bases. CDR3 size: 15 residues. CDR3 sequence reads: CATSRDRGGVNIQYF. DNA of the CDR3: TGTGCCACCAGCAGAGATCGGGGAGGGGTAAACATTCAGTACTTC.